This T cell receptor beta chain is drawn from a study of blood T cell repertoires in COVID-19. Study-level information: PBMCs, B-cell-depleted T cells, or T cells provided the cDNA or gDNA that made up the material.

Trimming took 1 base from V and 6 from J; bases not matched to a gene: 7. Germline CDR1 SEHNR, CDR2 FQNEAQ (reference sequence). The CDR3 has 15 amino acids. Authors' analysis steps: Reference gene primer amplification yielded estimated nucleated cell counts. Assay used: immunoSEQ multiplex PCR; TCRdb lists only in-frame clones, some missing. The V and J calls and clone size were taken over from that table, and D and trimming were inferred from the DNA. The sample has about 210,000 clones, around four fifths seen once. The sample comprised peripheral blood. The source is a man between 60 and 75 years old with COVID-19, enrolled during active disease. This chain uses TRBV7-9 with TRBJ1-1, with 8 bases aligning to TRBD1. CDR3 protein: CASSLGRGRSAEAFF. The CDR3 region has the DNA TGTGCCAGCAGCTTAGGCAGGGGGCGGTCGGCTGAAGCTTTCTTT.